Included here is one T cell receptor (beta chain) sequence, with context. This entry belongs to a study of blood T cell repertoires in COVID-19. Looking at the study overall: PBMCs, B-cell-depleted T cells, or T cells were the source of the cDNA or gDNA that made up the material.

Method: immunoSEQ multiplex PCR; TCRdb's copy keeps in-frame clones and lacks some. The table lists roughly 81,000 clones, roughly 86% of them singletons. The sequenced sample was peripheral blood. This TCR was recovered from a man aged 55-75 years with acute or convalescent COVID-19.

This CDR3 is CASSGGSTDTQYF. In DNA form, the CDR3 reads TGTGCCAGCAGTGGGGGGAGCACAGATACGCAGTATTTT. The rearrangement uses TRBV7-8 and TRBJ2-3; D perhaps matches TRBD2 (6 bases). Trimming pared 6 bases from V and 0 bases from J, leaving 7 bases between. This CDR3 region has 13 residues. Germline CDR1 SGHVS, CDR2 FQNEAQ.